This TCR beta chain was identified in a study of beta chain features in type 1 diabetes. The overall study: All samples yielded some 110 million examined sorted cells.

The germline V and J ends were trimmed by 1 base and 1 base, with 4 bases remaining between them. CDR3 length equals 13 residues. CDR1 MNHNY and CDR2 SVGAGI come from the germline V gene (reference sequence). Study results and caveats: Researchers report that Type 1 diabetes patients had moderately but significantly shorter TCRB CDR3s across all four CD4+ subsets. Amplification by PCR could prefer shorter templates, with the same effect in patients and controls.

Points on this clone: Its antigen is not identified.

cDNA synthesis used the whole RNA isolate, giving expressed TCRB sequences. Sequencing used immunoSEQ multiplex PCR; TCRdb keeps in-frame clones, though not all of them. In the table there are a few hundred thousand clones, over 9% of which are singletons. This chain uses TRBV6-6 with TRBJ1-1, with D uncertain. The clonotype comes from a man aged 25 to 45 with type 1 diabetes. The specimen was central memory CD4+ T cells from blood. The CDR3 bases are TGTGCCAGCAGTTACTTGGGGAACACTGAAGCTTTCTTT. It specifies CASSYLGNTEAFF.